A single sample gave rise to the 25 T cell receptor beta chains below, sequenced in a study of blood T cell repertoires in COVID-19 (TCRdb year 2020). Library preparation was by the immunoSEQ multiplex PCR assay. As stored in TCRdb, this immuneACCESS dataset retains in-frame rearrangements with V and J assigned. A fraction of the clones does not appear; measured against another copy, unresolved V genes explain less than half of the discrepancy, and the remainder lacks a known reason. The sample contains approximately 100,000 clones, around 83% of them found a single time. The top ten clones comprise over 2% of the sample. Sequencing input: peripheral blood. Source of these receptors: a human donor in a cohort sampled during active COVID-19.

The gene calls are TRBV9 and TRBJ1-1, with TRBD1 matching 7 bases. Per germline, CDR1 SGDLS and CDR2 YYNGEE. V lost 6 bases to trimming and J lost 1 base; unmatched junction nucleotides: 6. CDR3 length: 14 residues. DNA of the CDR3: TGTGCCAGCACCGCCAGGGGGGCGAACACTGAAGCTTTCTTT. Translation gives CASTARGANTEAFF.

The J gene is TRBJ1-2, the V gene TRBV5-6; D ambiguous. CDR3 length equals 17 residues. V was pared by 1 base and J by 0 bases, with 16 bases between. CDR1 is SGHDT and CDR2 is YYEEEE in the germline V gene. CDR3 nucleotide sequence: TGTGCCAGCAGCTTGTATTTTTTGGCAGCGTCTAACTATGGCTACACCTTC. Protein sequence: CASSLYFLAASNYGYTF.

The chain carries TRBV4-3 and TRBJ2-7; weak D call: TRBD1 (6 bases). The CDR3 spans 15 residues. With 0 bases removed from V and 1 base from J, the gap between germline ends came to 10 bases. Germline V gene sequence: CDR1 LGHNA, CDR2 YSLEER. This chain's CDR3 is CASSQEGAESYEQYF. In nucleotides, the CDR3 is TGCGCCAGCAGCCAAGAGGGGGCCGAGTCCTACGAGCAGTACTTC.

The rearrangement uses TRBV7-2 and TRBJ2-7, with 9 bases fitting TRBD2. V shed 5 bases, J shed 0 bases, and the junction held 8 bases outside the gene matches. Germline-derived CDR1 and CDR2 are SGHTA and FQGNSA. This CDR3 contains 16 residues. The CDR3: CASSPRLAAFSYEQYF. The CDR3 DNA reads as TGTGCCAGCAGCCCTCGACTAGCGGCATTCTCCTACGAGCAGTACTTC. The full variable domain, rest sourced from reference TRBV7-2 and TRBJ2-7, is GAGVSQSPSNKVTEKGKDVELRCDPISGHTALYWYRQSLGQGLEFLIYFQGNSAPDKSGLPSDRFSAERTGGSVSTLTIQRTQQEDSAVYLCASSPRLAAFSYEQYFGPGTRLTVT.

This rearrangement joins TRBV3-1 (or the pseudogene TRBV3-2) to TRBJ1-2; 7 bases fit TRBD1. Germline CDR1 reads LGHDT; CDR2 reads YNNKEL (reference sequence). The J segment lost 8 bases and the V segment lost 1 base, leaving 7 bases of the junction unmatched. CDR3 length: 14 residues. The CDR3 protein is CASSQVDRAKGYTF. For the CDR3, the DNA is TGTGCCAGCAGCCAAGTAGACAGGGCGAAGGGCTACACCTTC.

The genes are TRBV19 and TRBJ2-6, with 7 positions matching TRBD1. This CDR3 contains 15 residues. Germline V lookup: CDR1 LNHDA, CDR2 SQIVND (reference sequence). The V and J ends lost 8 bases and 2 bases, in that order; junction bases with no gene match: 6. CDR3 sequence (DNA): TGTGCCAGTCAGGGGGTCCGGGCTGGGGCCAACGTCCTGACTTTC. It codes for CASQGVRAGANVLTF. Full variable domain (rest looked up from reference TRBV19 and TRBJ2-6): DGGITQSPKYLFRKEGQNVTLSCEQNLNHDAMYWYRQDPGQGLRLIYYSQIVNDFQKGDIAEGYSVSREKKESFPLTVTSAQKNPTAFYLCASQGVRAGANVLTFGAGSRLTVL.

V is TRBV11-3 and J is TRBJ2-1, with D unresolved. Trimming removed 1 base from V and 9 bases from J, with 4 bases in between. Germline V lookup: CDR1 SGHNT, CDR2 YENEEA. CDR3 length equals 11 residues. CDR3 sequence: CASSLGGEQFF. The DNA for the CDR3 is TGTGCCAGCAGCTTAGGCGGTGAGCAGTTCTTC.

This chain links TRBV25-1 with TRBJ2-7; D perhaps matches TRBD2 (5 bases). V lost 6 bases and J lost 0, with 15 bases in between. This CDR3 region has 15 residues. From germline, CDR1 is MGHDK and CDR2 SYGVNS. The CDR3 DNA sequence: TGTGCCAGCAGCTCCCCGGAGGAAAGCTCCTACGAGCAGTACTTC. This encodes CASSSPEESSYEQYF.

The chain is built from TRBV5-5 and TRBJ2-1; 12 bases fit TRBD2. The CDR3 length is 14 residues. From germline, CDR1 is SGHKS and CDR2 YYEKEE (reference sequence). After removal of 3 bases from V and 5 bases from J, the junction contained 0 bases not matched to a gene. The CDR3 DNA sequence: TGTGCCAGCAGCTCTAGCGGGAGGGACAATGAGCAGTTCTTC. Encoded protein: CASSSSGRDNEQFF. The full variable domain, its missing parts supplied by reference TRBV5-5 and TRBJ2-1, is DAGVTQSPTHLIKTRGQQVTLRCSPISGHKSVSWYQQVLGQGPQFIFQYYEKEERGRGNFPDRFSARQFPNYSSELNVNALLLGDSALYLCASSSSGRDNEQFFGPGTRLTVL.

The genes are TRBV27 and TRBJ1-1, with a tentative D call TRBD1 (6 bases). V lost 5 bases and J lost 2, with 12 bases in between. Germline loops: CDR1 MNHEY, CDR2 SMNVEV (reference sequence). This CDR3 is built from 14 residues. Here the CDR3 DNA reads TGTGCCAGCAGTCAACAGGGTACCAACACTGAAGCTTTCTTT. Protein product: CASSQQGTNTEAFF.

V usage is TRBV18 and J usage is TRBJ2-5; the D is unclear. This CDR3 has 12 amino acids. In germline, CDR1 is KGHSH, CDR2 LQKENI. V lost 3 bases to trimming and J lost 3 bases, with 5 bases between them. This CDR3 reads CASSPNKETQYF. The CDR3 coding sequence is TGTGCCAGCTCACCGAACAAAGAGACCCAGTACTTC. Full variable domain (outside the CDR3, taken from reference TRBV18 and TRBJ2-5): NAGVMQNPRHLVRRRGQEARLRCSPMKGHSHVYWYRQLPEEGLKFMVYLQKENIIDESGMPKERFSAEFPKEGPSILRIQQVVRGDSAAYFCASSPNKETQYFGPGTRLLVL.

The chain is built from TRBV11-2 and TRBJ2-7, with 9 bases aligning to TRBD1. Germline V lookup: CDR1 SGHAT, CDR2 FQNNGV. The trim removed 5 bases at V and 2 bases at J, leaving 4 bases unmatched. The CDR3 sequence is 14 residues long. CDR3 nucleotides: TGTGCCAGCAGCCCGGGACAGGGTCCCTACGAGCAGTACTTC. Residues: CASSPGQGPYEQYF.

This chain joins TRBV15 and TRBJ1-1; maybe TRBD1 (6 bases). The CDR3 is 15 residues long. V was shortened by 7 bases and J by 1 base, with 16 bases between the two germline ends. The germline CDR1 and CDR2 sequences are LNHNV and YYDKDF (reference sequence). In DNA, the CDR3 is TGTGCCACCAACCAGGGGACCTTAGAGAACACTGAAGCTTTCTTT. This encodes CATNQGTLENTEAFF.

The gene calls are TRBV5-1 and TRBJ2-3; a possible D gene is TRBD1 (5 bases). V gave up 4 bases and J gave up 3 bases, with 15 bases separating them. The CDR3 is made up of 15 amino acids. Germline lookup yields CDR1 SGHRS and CDR2 YFSETQ. CDR3 nucleotides: TGCGCCAGCAGCCATCAAGGGGTTAGTACAGATACGCAGTATTTT. Residues: CASSHQGVSTDTQYF. The complete variable domain, with remaining parts taken from reference TRBV5-1 and TRBJ2-3, reads KAGVTQTPRYLIKTRGQQVTLSCSPISGHRSVSWYQQTPGQGLQFLFEYFSETQRNKGNFPGRFSGRQFSNSRSEMNVSTLELGDSALYLCASSHQGVSTDTQYFGPGTRLTVL.

The sample holds one count of this clone. This sequence joins TRBV18 and TRBJ2-4, with 7 bases aligning to TRBD1. CDR3 size: 15 residues. The trim removed 8 bases at V and 2 bases at J, leaving 9 bases unmatched. Germline V gene data show CDR1 as KGHSH and CDR2 as LQKENI. CDR3 in DNA: TGTGCCAGCAAAGACAGGGAGACGACCAAAAACATTCAGTACTTC. Protein product: CASKDRETTKNIQYF.

The chain uses TRBV7-9 and TRBJ2-1, with 10 bases that match TRBD2. The V segment lost 3 bases and the J segment 14 bases; nucleotides outside the gene matches: 4. CDR1 is SEHNR, CDR2 FQNEAQ, per germline (reference sequence). The CDR3 totals 12 residues. DNA for the CDR3: TGTGCCAGCAGCTTCCTAGCGGGGGCTGAGTTCTTC. It specifies CASSFLAGAEFF.

The chain employs TRBV4-2 and TRBJ1-2, with D perhaps TRBD1 (5 bases). Trimming removed 0 bases at V and 4 bases at J, with 15 bases between. The length of the CDR3 is 16 residues. Germline V gene data show CDR1 as LGHNA and CDR2 as YNFKEQ. Written as DNA, the CDR3 is TGTGCCAGCAGCCAAGATCCGGTGACAGCGACCTATGGCTACACCTTC. The encoded protein is CASSQDPVTATYGYTF.

This chain connects TRBV6-5 to TRBJ1-2; perhaps TRBD1 as D (5 bases). This CDR3 comprises 15 residues. V lost 6 bases to trimming and J lost 0 bases, with 14 bases between them. Germline lookup yields CDR1 MNHEY and CDR2 SVGAGI. The CDR3 here is CASRTLTETNYGYTF. CDR3 DNA sequence: TGTGCCAGCAGAACCCTGACAGAAACTAACTATGGCTACACCTTC.

This clone was counted once. The CDR3 nucleotides are TGTGCCAGCACCCCTGGGCCAGATACGCAGTATTTT. This sequence encodes CASTPGPDTQYF. This chain links TRBV18 with TRBJ2-3; D unclear. The CDR3 has 12 residues. CDR1 and CDR2 from the germline V gene are KGHSH and LQKENI. V lost 8 bases and J lost 4, with 10 bases in between.

V and J are TRBV19 and TRBJ2-5, with 9 nucleotides matching TRBD2. V lost 0 bases and J lost 5; bases outside the gene matches: 7. Germline loops: CDR1 LNHDA, CDR2 SQIVND (reference sequence). This CDR3 contains 16 residues. CDR3 nucleotides: TGTGCCAGTAGTATAGAAGCCACCGGGACTAGCGAGACCCAGTACTTC. Residues: CASSIEATGTSETQYF.

The chain joins TRBV5-1 to TRBJ2-5; 11 positions agree with TRBD2. V was clipped by 0 bases and J by 3 bases; unmatched bases: 7. This CDR3 region has 17 residues. Germline V gene lookup returns CDR1 SGHRS and CDR2 YFSETQ. DNA for the CDR3: TGCGCCAGCAGCTTGGCTAGCGGGGGGCGAGGGGAAGAGACCCAGTACTTC. It codes for CASSLASGGRGEETQYF.

The V and J genes are TRBV9 and TRBJ2-6, with D perhaps TRBD2 (5 bases). V lost 3 bases to trimming and J lost 2 bases, with 18 bases between them. CDR1 and CDR2 from the germline V gene are SGDLS and YYNGEE. CDR3 length equals 18 residues. DNA of the CDR3: TGTGCCAGCAGCGAGAGGACCGGACTCTCCCCTGGGGCCAACGTCCTGACTTTC. Amino acid sequence: CASSERTGLSPGANVLTF.

The chain carries TRBV5-1 and TRBJ2-7; perhaps TRBD1 as D (9 bases). There are 15 residues in the CDR3. The ends were cut back, 4 bases at V and 1 base at J, with 15 bases in the middle. Germline V gene lookup returns CDR1 SGHRS and CDR2 YFSETQ. CDR3: CASSPGGTGSYEQYF. The CDR3 nucleotides are TGCGCCAGCAGCCCGGGAGGGACAGGGTCCTACGAGCAGTACTTC.

V is TRBV4-1 and J is TRBJ1-4; 7 bases align to TRBD1. CDR1 MGHRA and CDR2 YSYEKL come from the germline V gene. The CDR3 spans 17 residues. The V and J ends lost 0 bases and 7 bases, in that order; junction bases with no gene match: 11. The CDR3 region has the DNA TGCGCCAGCAGCCAAGAAGGGGGCGGCAGGGCGGGTGAAAAACTGTTTTTT. Amino acids: CASSQEGGGRAGEKLFF.

The V gene is TRBV3-1 (or the pseudogene TRBV3-2), the J gene TRBJ2-4; 8 bases are a match to TRBD2. Germline V gene data show CDR1 as LGHDT and CDR2 as YNNKEL (reference sequence). V lost 6 bases and J lost 1; bases outside the gene matches: 8. CDR3 length: 16 amino acids. CDR3 sequence reads: CASSDRAGDAKNIQYF. The CDR3 nucleotides are TGTGCCAGCAGTGATCGAGCGGGAGACGCCAAAAACATTCAGTACTTC.